This is a list of T cell receptor beta chains from one sample in a study of cytomegalovirus exposure and HLA in healthy donors. The repertoire was sequenced with immunoSEQ multiplex PCR; TCRdb's copy has only in-frame clones and lacks some. This sample yields about 200,000 clones, of which roughly 68% are seen a single time; about 2% belongs to the top ten. The sequencing sample was made of PBMCs. The receptors come from a woman in her 30s in good health and CMV-seronegative. Both conserved end residues are part of each CDR3. D genes are given only for firm matches. Expanded clones are given a class, and other clones once, few, many or no size at all.

>TRBV30|few|TRBJ2-2|NA
CAWSSPGDIQTGELFF
TGTGCCTGGAGTTCCCCCGGGGACATTCAAACCGGGGAGCTGTTTTTT
>TRBV19|few|TRBJ1-1|TRBD1
CASSVAGTGWTEAFF
TGTGCCAGTAGTGTCGCCGGGACAGGGTGGACTGAAGCTTTCTTT
>TRBV5-1|NA|TRBJ2-7|TRBD1
CASSSRTGPSYEQYF
TGCGCCAGCAGCTCACGGACAGGGCCTTCCTACGAGCAGTACTTC
>TRBV7-2|NA|TRBJ2-7|NA
CASSSLGGRVSYEQYF
TGTGCCAGCAGCTCCCTCGGGGGGCGGGTATCCTACGAGCAGTACTTC
>TRBV6-4|NA|TRBJ2-5|TRBD2
CASSETSGETETQYF
TGTGCCAGCTCCGAGACTAGCGGGGAAACGGAGACCCAGTACTTC
>TRBV5-1|NA|TRBJ1-2|NA
CASKPQGTNYGYTF
TGCGCCAGCAAGCCCCAGGGAACTAACTATGGCTACACCTTC
>TRBV19|NA|TRBJ2-7|TRBD1
CASRKGTGAYYEQYF
TGTGCCAGTAGAAAGGGGACAGGGGCCTACTACGAGCAGTACTTC
>TRBV10-2|NA|TRBJ2-3|TRBD2
CASSEASGYTDTQYF
TGCGCCAGCAGTGAAGCTAGCGGATACACAGATACGCAGTATTTT
>TRBV4-1|NA|TRBJ2-1|NA
CASSQRDPGGQFF
TGCGCCAGCAGCCAACGGGACCCCGGGGGTCAGTTCTTC
>TRBV2|NA|TRBJ2-3|TRBD2
CARGAQDSGRPTDTQYF
TGTGCCAGAGGGGCACAGGACAGCGGGAGACCCACAGATACGCAGTATTTT
>TRBV27|few|TRBJ1-4|NA
CASSLRGGAGEKLFF
TGTGCCAGCAGTTTACGGGGGGGGGCGGGTGAAAAACTGTTTTTT
>TRBV7-9|few|TRBJ2-1|TRBD1
CASSPQNRGSYNEQFF
TGTGCCAGCAGCCCACAGAACAGGGGGTCCTACAATGAGCAGTTCTTC
>TRBV19|few|TRBJ1-5|TRBD1
CASSIGQGGNQPQHF
TGTGCCAGTAGTATAGGACAGGGGGGCAATCAGCCCCAGCATTTT
>TRBV6-5|NA|TRBJ1-2|NA
CASSAGPGRGYTF
TGTGCCAGCAGTGCGGGACCCGGTCGTGGCTACACCTTC
>TRBV6-1|NA|TRBJ1-2|NA
CASSERRRETNYGYTF
TGTGCCAGCAGTGAGAGACGCAGGGAAACTAACTATGGCTACACCTTC
>TRBV4-3|NA|TRBJ2-7|NA
CASSQVAGDYEQYF
TGCGCCAGCAGCCAAGTGGCAGGGGACTACGAGCAGTACTTC
>TRBV11-2|NA|TRBJ2-7|NA
CASSLRGPFYEQYF
TGTGCCAGCAGCCTCAGGGGTCCCTTCTACGAGCAGTACTTC
>TRBV19|NA|TRBJ2-7|NA
CASSMGGNSYEQYF
TGTGCCAGTAGTATGGGGGGAAACTCCTACGAGCAGTACTTC
>TRBV30|NA|TRBJ2-7|NA
CAWKTLGHSYEQYF
TGTGCCTGGAAAACCCTGGGGCACTCCTACGAGCAGTACTTC
>TRBV6-6|NA|TRBJ2-1|NA
CASSYSRSDEQFF
TGTGCCAGCAGTTACTCTCGCAGCGATGAGCAGTTCTTC
>TRBV9|NA|TRBJ1-2|TRBD1
CASSVGGKGAGGYTF
TGTGCCAGCAGCGTAGGGGGAAAGGGGGCCGGGGGCTACACCTTC
>TRBV5-4|NA|TRBJ2-4|TRBD2
CASSPHLAGGPAKNIQYF
TGTGCCAGCAGCCCACATTTGGCGGGGGGGCCTGCCAAAAACATTCAGTACTTC
>TRBV30|NA|TRBJ1-2|NA
CAWRRKGRDGYTF
TGTGCCTGGAGACGGAAGGGGAGGGATGGCTACACCTTC
>TRBV14|few|TRBJ2-1|NA
CASSPLVGYTLNEQFF
TGTGCCAGCAGCCCCCTCGTGGGCTACACGCTCAATGAGCAGTTCTTC
>TRBV11-2|few|TRBJ1-1|NA
CASSLEGGAVAEAFF
TGTGCCAGCAGCCTCGAGGGGGGGGCAGTCGCTGAAGCTTTCTTT
>TRBV7-2|NA|TRBJ1-1|NA
CASSFYRGEAFF
TGTGCCAGCAGCTTTTATAGAGGGGAAGCTTTCTTT
>TRBV7-8|NA|TRBJ2-6|NA
CASSLGGRGSGTNVLTF
TGTGCCAGCAGCTTAGGCGGTAGGGGTTCTGGGACCAACGTCCTGACTTTC
>TRBV6-5|NA|TRBJ1-5|NA
CASSYRGGGEPQHF
TGTGCCAGCAGTTATCGTGGGGGCGGTGAGCCCCAGCATTTT
>TRBV12-5|NA|TRBJ2-7|TRBD1
CASAPDRVYYEQYF
TGTGCTAGTGCCCCGGACAGGGTTTACTACGAGCAGTACTTC
>TRBV5-5|NA|TRBJ2-5|TRBD1
CASSPRPGTGKETQYF
TGTGCCAGCAGCCCCCGACCCGGGACAGGGAAAGAGACCCAGTACTTC
>TRBV21-1|NA|TRBJ1-1|NA
CASSKNGGMGSMNTEAFF
TGTGCCAGCAGCAAAAACGGGGGGATGGGATCAATGAACACTGAAGCTTTCTTT
>TRBV2|few|TRBJ1-1|NA
CASSLTGYTEAFF
TGTGCCAGCAGCCTAACGGGTTACACTGAAGCTTTCTTT
>TRBV5-1|once|TRBJ2-2|NA
CASTGHGTGELFF
TGCGCCAGCACCGGACACGGTACCGGGGAGCTGTTTTTT
>TRBV19|few|TRBJ1-3|TRBD1
CASSPPTGVIGNTIYF
TGTGCCAGTAGTCCCCCGACAGGGGTGATAGGAAACACCATATATTTT
>TRBV7-3|NA|TRBJ1-1|TRBD1
CASSLIGGTDPEAFF
TGTGCCAGCAGCTTAATAGGTGGGACAGACCCAGAAGCTTTCTTT
>TRBV5-8|NA|TRBJ2-7|NA
CASSLQKRAPYEQYF
TGTGCCAGCAGCTTACAAAAGCGGGCCCCCTACGAGCAGTACTTC
>TRBV23-1|NA|TRBJ1-3|NA
CASSQSRSGTSGNTIYF
TGCGCCAGCAGTCAATCCCGCAGCGGAACATCCGGAAACACCATATATTTT
>TRBV5-8|NA|TRBJ2-3|TRBD2
CASRLLTASGRDTQYF
TGTGCCAGCAGACTCCTGACTGCTAGCGGTAGGGATACGCAGTATTTT
>TRBV7-8|NA|TRBJ2-5|TRBD2
CASSSLGASGGIQETQYF
TGTGCCAGCAGCTCCCTCGGGGCTAGCGGGGGGATCCAAGAGACCCAGTACTTC
>TRBV5-6|NA|TRBJ2-5|TRBD2
CASSLLAAGETQYF
TGTGCCAGCAGCTTACTAGCGGCCGGAGAGACCCAGTACTTC
>TRBV7-2|NA|TRBJ2-3|NA
CASSSAGQPTDTQYF
TGTGCCAGCAGCTCAGCTGGACAGCCGACAGATACGCAGTATTTT
>TRBV27|NA|TRBJ2-1|NA
CASSLSPPINRRYGANEQFF
TGTGCCAGCAGTTTATCACCCCCTATCAATCGGAGATATGGAGCCAATGAGCAGTTCTTC
>TRBV4-1|NA|TRBJ1-3|NA
CAGSASSGNTIYF
TGCGCCGGTAGCGCAAGCTCTGGAAACACCATATATTTT
>TRBV6-6|NA|TRBJ2-1|TRBD2
CASSSERECEQFF
TGTGCCAGCAGTTCGGAGCGGGAGTGTGAGCAGTTCTTC
>TRBV2|NA|TRBJ1-2|NA
CASSVGLYYGYTF
TGTGCCAGCAGTGTTGGACTCTACTATGGCTACACCTTC
>TRBV6-4|few|TRBJ2-1|NA
CASSDSASFPYNEQFF
TGTGCCAGCAGTGACTCTGCAAGCTTTCCCTACAATGAGCAGTTCTTC
>TRBV5-8|few|TRBJ2-7|NA
CASSRRSIKQYF
TGTGCCAGCAGCCGCCGAAGCATAAAGCAGTACTTC
>TRBV10-2|NA|TRBJ1-1|TRBD1
CASSYTGGYLNTEAFF
TGCGCCAGCAGTTACACAGGGGGGTATCTGAACACTGAAGCTTTCTTT
>TRBV2|NA|TRBJ2-1|TRBD2
CASASELAGVNEQFF
TGTGCCAGCGCCTCGGAACTAGCGGGAGTCAATGAGCAGTTCTTC
>TRBV5-4|NA|TRBJ2-7|NA
CASSDRLTSEQYF
TGTGCCAGCAGCGATCGACTCACTAGCGAGCAGTACTTC
>TRBV7-2|NA|TRBJ2-2|NA
CASSLARNTGELFF
TGTGCCAGCAGCTTAGCCAGGAACACCGGGGAGCTGTTTTTT
>TRBV27|few|TRBJ1-1|TRBD1
CASRPGQMNTEAFF
TGTGCCAGCAGACCGGGACAGATGAACACTGAAGCTTTCTTT
>TRBV7-8|NA|TRBJ2-7|NA
CASTREGGLGEQYF
TGTGCCAGCACCCGAGAGGGGGGGTTGGGCGAGCAGTACTTC
>TRBV4-1|NA|TRBJ1-2|TRBD1
CASSQDGTGGYYGYTF
TGCGCCAGCAGCCAAGATGGTACAGGGGGCTATTATGGCTACACCTTC
>TRBV2|NA|TRBJ1-4|NA
CASSEEQGLGEKLFF
TGTGCCAGCAGTGAAGAACAGGGTCTGGGTGAAAAACTGTTTTTT